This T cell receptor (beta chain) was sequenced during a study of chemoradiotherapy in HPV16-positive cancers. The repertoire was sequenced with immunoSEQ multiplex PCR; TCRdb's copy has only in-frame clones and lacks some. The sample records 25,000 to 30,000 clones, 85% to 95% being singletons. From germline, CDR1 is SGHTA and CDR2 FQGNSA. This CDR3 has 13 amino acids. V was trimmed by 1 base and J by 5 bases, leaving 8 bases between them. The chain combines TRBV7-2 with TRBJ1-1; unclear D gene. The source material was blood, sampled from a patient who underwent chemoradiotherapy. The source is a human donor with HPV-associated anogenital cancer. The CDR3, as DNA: TGTGCCAGCAGCTTAGAAGGGTTAACTGAAGCTTTCTTT. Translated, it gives CASSLEGLTEAFF.